Listed below are T cell receptor beta chains from one sample, sequenced in a study of cytomegalovirus exposure and HLA in healthy donors. Sequencing used immunoSEQ multiplex PCR; TCRdb keeps in-frame clones, though not all of them. This repertoire comprises under 100,000 clones; its ten largest clones make up about 4.2%. The specimen sequenced was PBMCs. The receptors were gathered from a man aged 25 to 40 in good health and CMV-seronegative. The CDR3 runs from the conserved cysteine through the conserved F or W. Each record gives: CDR3 length, J gene, D gene, V gene, CDR3 DNA, CDR3 protein. The D gene is left open where the match is weak.

>17|TRBJ2-5|TRBD1|TRBV11-2
TGTGCCAGCAGCCCTACTTACCCCCCAGGGGGCGAGGAGACCCAGTACTTC
CASSPTYPPGGEETQYF
>14|TRBJ1-1|NA|TRBV5-1
TGCGCCAGCAGCTATTTGCTAGGGGGAGCTGAAGCTTTCTTT
CASSYLLGGAEAFF
>13|TRBJ1-1|NA|TRBV2
TGTGCCAGCAGTGGAGACAGAAACACTGAAGCTTTCTTT
CASSGDRNTEAFF
>14|TRBJ2-7|TRBD2|TRBV5-1
TGCGCCAGCAGCCCTGGACTAGTGTTCTACGAGCAGTACTTC
CASSPGLVFYEQYF
>18|TRBJ1-3|TRBD1|TRBV9
TGTGCCAGCAGCGACACTCCGGGACAGGGCGTCTCTGGAAACACCATATATTTT
CASSDTPGQGVSGNTIYF
>14|TRBJ2-1|TRBD2|TRBV5-1
TGCGCCAGCAGCTTTTCCCACGGGGGGAATGAGCAGTTCTTC
CASSFSHGGNEQFF
>17|TRBJ2-6|NA|TRBV4-3
TGCGCCAGCAGCCAAGAGGGACACCCGGGGGGGGCCAACGTCCTGACTTTC
CASSQEGHPGGANVLTF
>15|TRBJ1-2|TRBD1|TRBV6-5
TGTGCCAGCAGTTACTCGGAGGGGGCAGACTATGGCTACACCTTC
CASSYSEGADYGYTF
>14|TRBJ1-2|TRBD1|TRBV5-1
TGCGCCAGCAGCCCTGGACAGGGGGCTCTGGAAAGCACCTTC
CASSPGQGALESTF
>13|TRBJ1-6|TRBD1|TRBV5-1
TGCGCCAGCAGCGGGGGGACAGGGACGACCCTCCACTTT
CASSGGTGTTLHF
>15|TRBJ2-3|TRBD2|TRBV5-6
TGTGCCAGCAGCTTAGGACTAGCGGGCACAGATACGCAGTATTTT
CASSLGLAGTDTQYF
>12|TRBJ2-7|NA|TRBV6-4
TGTGCCAGCAGTGTGCCCGGGAGCGAGCAGTACTTC
CASSVPGSEQYF
>14|TRBJ2-2|NA|TRBV5-5
TGTGCCAGCAGCTTGGCCGAGTGGACCGGGGAGCTGTTTTTT
CASSLAEWTGELFF
>16|TRBJ2-1|TRBD2|TRBV4-2
TGTGCCAGCAGCCTTCGGACTAGCGGGGGGTACAATGAGCAGTTCTTC
CASSLRTSGGYNEQFF
>15|TRBJ1-5|NA|TRBV4-1
TGCGCCAGCAGCCGAGCACAGGGAGTAGGTCAGCCCCAGCATTTT
CASSRAQGVGQPQHF
>16|TRBJ1-5|NA|TRBV4-1
TGCGCCAGCAGCCCCTCCGGCGGGTATCTCAATCAGCCCCAGCATTTT
CASSPSGGYLNQPQHF
>16|TRBJ2-6|NA|TRBV5-4
TGTGCCAGCAGCCCAAACATAGCCTCTGGGGCCAACGTCCTGACTTTC
CASSPNIASGANVLTF
>13|TRBJ2-1|TRBD2|TRBV7-2
TGTGCCAGCAGCGCAGGACTAGCGAATGAGCAGTTCTTC
CASSAGLANEQFF
>15|TRBJ1-2|NA|TRBV19
TGTGCCAGTAAAGACACTCGTCTCTTTAACTATGGCTACACCTTC
CASKDTRLFNYGYTF
>18|TRBJ1-3|TRBD1|TRBV4-1
TGCGCCAGCAGCCGAGGGACAGGCCAACGGAGCTCTGGAAACACCATATATTTT
CASSRGTGQRSSGNTIYF
>16|TRBJ1-2|NA|TRBV7-9
TGTGCCAGCAGCTTAGTAGTTAGGTTGGAGGACTATGGCTACACCTTC
CASSLVVRLEDYGYTF
>18|TRBJ2-6|TRBD1|TRBV4-1
TGCGCCAGCAGCTCCCCTCAGAAGGGGGCGCTTGGGGCCAACGTCCTGACTTTC
CASSSPQKGALGANVLTF
>13|TRBJ1-2|NA|TRBV4-2
TGTGCCAGCAGCCAAGACAGTGGTCGTGGCTACACCTTC
CASSQDSGRGYTF
>14|TRBJ2-7|TRBD2|TRBV9
TGTGCCAGCAGCGTAGGACTAGCGGCCGGCGAGCAGTGCTTC
CASSVGLAAGEQCF
>17|TRBJ1-2|TRBD1|TRBV27
TGTGCCAGCAGTTTAGTCGGGACAGGGGCGGTTAACTATGGCTACACCTTC
CASSLVGTGAVNYGYTF
>16|TRBJ2-2|TRBD2|TRBV7-3
TGTGCCAGCAGCACCTCTAGCGGGAGTGGAACCGGGGAGCTGTTTTTT
CASSTSSGSGTGELFF
>16|TRBJ1-4|TRBD1|TRBV6-5
TGTGCCAGCAGTTACGGGGTTGGGACAGGTTATGAAAAACTGTTTTTT
CASSYGVGTGYEKLFF
>15|TRBJ2-3|TRBD1|TRBV6-1
TGTGCCAGCAGCCCTACAGGGGGCGGGTCAGATACGCAGTATTTT
CASSPTGGGSDTQYF
>14|TRBJ1-2|NA|TRBV29-1
TGCAGCGTCGCTAAGCCAGGAGGCGGCTATGGCTACACCTTC
CSVAKPGGGYGYTF